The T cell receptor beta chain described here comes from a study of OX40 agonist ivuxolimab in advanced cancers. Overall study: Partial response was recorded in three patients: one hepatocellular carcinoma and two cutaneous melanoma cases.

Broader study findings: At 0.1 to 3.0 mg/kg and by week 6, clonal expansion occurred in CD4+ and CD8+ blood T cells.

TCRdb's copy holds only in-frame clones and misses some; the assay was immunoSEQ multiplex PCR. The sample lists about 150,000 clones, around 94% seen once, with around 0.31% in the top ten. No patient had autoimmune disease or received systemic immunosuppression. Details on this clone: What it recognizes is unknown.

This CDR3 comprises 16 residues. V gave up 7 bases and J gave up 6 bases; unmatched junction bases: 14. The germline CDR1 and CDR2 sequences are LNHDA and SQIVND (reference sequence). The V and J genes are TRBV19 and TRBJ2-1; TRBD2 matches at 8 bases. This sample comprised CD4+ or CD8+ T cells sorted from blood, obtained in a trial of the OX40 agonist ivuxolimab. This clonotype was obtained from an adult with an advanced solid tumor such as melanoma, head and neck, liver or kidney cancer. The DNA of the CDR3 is TGTGCCAGTAAGAGGGTAGCGGGACGGAGCCCCAATGAGCAGTTCTTC. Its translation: CASKRVAGRSPNEQFF.